This entry lists 7 T cell receptor beta chains sequenced from one sample in a study of T-cell memory formation after mild COVID-19. TCRdb reprocessed the 5' RACE reads via MiXCR and lists one record per CDR3 protein. The repertoire has about 35,000 distinct CDR3 sequences, 21% of them found once; the top ten carry roughly 1.4%. Sequenced material: PBMCs or a T cell subset sorted from them (not recorded which). The receptors shown here come from an adult who had mild COVID-19 (a few samples of this study predate the infection). Cell type and time point are not known.

This clonotype occurred many times. CDR3 residues: CASSPRNYYGYTF. The CDR3, as DNA: TGTGCCAGCAGCCCCCGCAACTACTATGGCTACACCTTC. The V call is TRBV7-9, the J call TRBJ1-2; no definite D call. Germline CDR1 SEHNR, CDR2 FQNEAQ (reference sequence). V was cut by 5 bases and J by 3 bases, with 10 bases left in between. This CDR3 comprises 13 residues.

There are many counts of this clonotype. This chain uses TRBV7-2 with TRBJ2-1, with 8 positions matching TRBD2. The junction had 12 bases not matched to a gene; V was cut back by 5 bases and J by 9 bases. The germline gives CDR1 SGHTA, CDR2 FQGNSA. The CDR3 is made up of 15 amino acids. The CDR3 sequence: CASSPKRERGAEQFF. The CDR3 DNA reads as TGTGCCAGCAGCCCAAAGCGGGAGAGGGGAGCTGAGCAGTTCTTC.

This clonotype appeared many times. The chain uses TRBV10-3 and TRBJ2-2, with a tentative D call TRBD2 (6 bases). V lost 4 bases and J lost 0, with 15 bases in between. Germline V lookup: CDR1 ENHRY, CDR2 SYGVKD. The CDR3 runs 17 residues. The CDR3 here is CAISAGLGGSNTGELFF. The CDR3, as DNA: TGTGCCATCAGTGCCGGACTGGGGGGATCGAACACCGGGGAGCTGTTTTTT.

Many counts were recorded for this clonotype. The rearrangement uses TRBV4-1 and TRBJ1-2; D ambiguous. CDR3 length equals 17 residues. Trimming stripped 4 bases from V and 1 base from J, with 19 bases between. CDR1 is MGHRA, CDR2 YSYEKL, per germline. Here the CDR3 reads CASSPNQASLINYGYTF. For the CDR3, the DNA is TGCGCCAGCAGCCCGAACCAGGCCTCCCTAATTAACTATGGCTACACCTTC.

The chain joins TRBV12-5 to TRBJ2-1, with 8 bases lining up with TRBD2. This CDR3 contains 16 residues. Germline values: CDR1 LGHNT, CDR2 FRNRAP. V gave up 2 bases and J gave up 6 bases; unmatched junction bases: 9. Written as DNA, the CDR3 is TGTGCTAGTGGTTTGTCACCTAAGCGGGGGATCAATGAGCAGTTCTTC. Protein sequence: CASGLSPKRGINEQFF.

This clonotype has a count of ten or more. The chain joins TRBV4-1 to TRBJ1-5; 11 bases fit TRBD1. The CDR3 consists of 22 residues. J gave up 0 bases and V 0 bases, and 16 bases lay outside the gene matches. Germline V gives CDR1 MGHRA, CDR2 YSYEKL. DNA for the CDR3: TGCGCCAGCAGCCAAGATCGCGGACCTGGGACAGGGGGAAAATTTAGCAATCAGCCCCAGCATTTT. Translated, it gives CASSQDRGPGTGGKFSNQPQHF.

The rearrangement uses TRBV14 and TRBJ1-4, with no clear D. Per the germline V gene, CDR1 is SGHDN and CDR2 is FVKESK. CDR3 length equals 15 residues. With 0 bases removed from V and 6 bases from J, the gap between germline ends came to 11 bases. Here the CDR3 reads CASSQDVSRDEKLFF. In DNA, the CDR3 is TGTGCCAGCAGCCAAGATGTTAGTCGGGATGAAAAACTGTTTTTT.